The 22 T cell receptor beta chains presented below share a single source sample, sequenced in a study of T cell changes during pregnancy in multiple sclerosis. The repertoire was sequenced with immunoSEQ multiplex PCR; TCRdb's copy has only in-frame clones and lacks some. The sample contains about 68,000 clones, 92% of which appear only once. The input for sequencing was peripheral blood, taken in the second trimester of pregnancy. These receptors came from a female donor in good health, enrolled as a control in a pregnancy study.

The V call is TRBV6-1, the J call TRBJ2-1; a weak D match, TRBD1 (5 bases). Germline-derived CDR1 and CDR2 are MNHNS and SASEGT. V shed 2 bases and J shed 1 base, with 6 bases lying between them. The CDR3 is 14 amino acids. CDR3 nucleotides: TGTGCCAGCAGTGAACAGGGATCCTACAATGAGCAGTTCTTC. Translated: CASSEQGSYNEQFF.

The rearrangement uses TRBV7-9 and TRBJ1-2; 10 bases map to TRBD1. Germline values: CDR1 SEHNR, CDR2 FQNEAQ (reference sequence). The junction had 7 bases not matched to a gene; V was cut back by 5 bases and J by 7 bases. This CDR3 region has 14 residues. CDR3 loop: CASSPRDRGSGYTF. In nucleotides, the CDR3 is TGTGCCAGCAGCCCCCGGGACAGGGGTTCTGGCTACACCTTC.

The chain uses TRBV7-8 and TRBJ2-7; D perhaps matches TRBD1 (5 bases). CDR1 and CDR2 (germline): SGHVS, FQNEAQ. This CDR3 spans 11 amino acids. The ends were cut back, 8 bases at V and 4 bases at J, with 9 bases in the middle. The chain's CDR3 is CASRGQYEQYF. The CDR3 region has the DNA TGTGCCAGCCGAGGACAATACGAGCAGTACTTC.

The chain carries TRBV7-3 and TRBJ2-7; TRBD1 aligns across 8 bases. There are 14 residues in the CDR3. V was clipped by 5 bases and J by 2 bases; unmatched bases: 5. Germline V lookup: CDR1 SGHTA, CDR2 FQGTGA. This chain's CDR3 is CASSPGQGTYEQYF. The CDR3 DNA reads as TGTGCCAGCAGCCCCGGACAGGGAACCTACGAGCAGTACTTC.

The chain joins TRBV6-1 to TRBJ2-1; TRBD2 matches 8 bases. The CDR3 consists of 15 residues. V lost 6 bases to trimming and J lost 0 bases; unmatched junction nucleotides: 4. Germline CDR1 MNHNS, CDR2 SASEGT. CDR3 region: CASRLAASSYNEQFF. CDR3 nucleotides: TGTGCCAGCAGACTAGCGGCCAGCTCCTACAATGAGCAGTTCTTC.

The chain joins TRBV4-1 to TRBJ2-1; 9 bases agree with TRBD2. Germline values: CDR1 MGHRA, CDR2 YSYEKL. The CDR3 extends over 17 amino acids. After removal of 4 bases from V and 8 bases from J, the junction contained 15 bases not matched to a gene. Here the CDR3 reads CASSPQGLANSGHEQFF. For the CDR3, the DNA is TGCGCCAGCAGCCCACAAGGACTAGCGAATTCAGGTCATGAGCAGTTCTTC.

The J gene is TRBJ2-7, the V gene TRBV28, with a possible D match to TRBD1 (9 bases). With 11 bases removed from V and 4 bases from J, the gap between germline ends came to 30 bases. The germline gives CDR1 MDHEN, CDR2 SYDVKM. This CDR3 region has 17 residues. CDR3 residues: CAAQRGGTGGAQYEQYF. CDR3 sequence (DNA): TGTGCCGCCCAACGGGGGGGAACAGGGGGCGCACAGTACGAGCAGTACTTC.

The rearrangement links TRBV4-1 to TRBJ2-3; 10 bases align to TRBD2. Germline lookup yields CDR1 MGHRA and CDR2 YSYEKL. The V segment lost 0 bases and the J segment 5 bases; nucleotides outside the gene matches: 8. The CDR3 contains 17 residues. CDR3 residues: CASSQDVDASGRDTQYF. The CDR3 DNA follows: TGCGCCAGCAGCCAAGATGTTGATGCTAGCGGGAGAGATACGCAGTATTTT.

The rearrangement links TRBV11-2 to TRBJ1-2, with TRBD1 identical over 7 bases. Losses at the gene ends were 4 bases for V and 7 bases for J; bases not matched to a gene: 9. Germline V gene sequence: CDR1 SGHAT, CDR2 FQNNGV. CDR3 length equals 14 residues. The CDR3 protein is CASSWKTGVGGYTF. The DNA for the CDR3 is TGTGCCAGCAGCTGGAAAACAGGGGTGGGTGGCTACACCTTC.

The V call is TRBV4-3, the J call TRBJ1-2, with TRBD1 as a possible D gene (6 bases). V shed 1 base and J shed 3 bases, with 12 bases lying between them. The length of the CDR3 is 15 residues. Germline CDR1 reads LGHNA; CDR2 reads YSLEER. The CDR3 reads CASSQANRADYGYTF. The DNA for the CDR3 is TGCGCCAGCAGCCAAGCGAACAGGGCTGACTATGGCTACACCTTC.

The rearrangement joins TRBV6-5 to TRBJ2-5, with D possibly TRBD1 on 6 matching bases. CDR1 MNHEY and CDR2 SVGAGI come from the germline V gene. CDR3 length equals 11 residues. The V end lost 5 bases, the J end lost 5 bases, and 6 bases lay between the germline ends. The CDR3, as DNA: TGTGCCAGCAGTCAGGGGGAGACCCAGTACTTC. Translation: CASSQGETQYF.

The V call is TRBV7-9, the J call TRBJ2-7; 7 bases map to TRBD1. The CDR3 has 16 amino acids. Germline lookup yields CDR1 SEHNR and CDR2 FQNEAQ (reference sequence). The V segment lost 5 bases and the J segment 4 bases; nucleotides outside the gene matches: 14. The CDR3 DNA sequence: TGTGCCAGCAGCGGCCGACCGGGACAGAATACATACGAGCAGTACTTC. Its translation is CASSGRPGQNTYEQYF.

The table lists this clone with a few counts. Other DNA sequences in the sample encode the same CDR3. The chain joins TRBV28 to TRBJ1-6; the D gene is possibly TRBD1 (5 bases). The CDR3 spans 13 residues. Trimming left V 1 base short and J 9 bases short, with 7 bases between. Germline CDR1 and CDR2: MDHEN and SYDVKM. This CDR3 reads CASSLSGGSPLHF. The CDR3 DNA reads TGTGCCAGCAGTTTATCGGGGGGTTCACCCCTCCACTTT.

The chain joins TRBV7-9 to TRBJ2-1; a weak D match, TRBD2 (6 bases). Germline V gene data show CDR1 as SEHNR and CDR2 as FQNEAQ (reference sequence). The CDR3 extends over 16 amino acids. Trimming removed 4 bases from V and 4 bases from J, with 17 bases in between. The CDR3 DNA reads TGTGCCAGCAGCTCCCTCGGGCGGGGACCTTACAATGAGCAGTTCTTC. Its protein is CASSSLGRGPYNEQFF.

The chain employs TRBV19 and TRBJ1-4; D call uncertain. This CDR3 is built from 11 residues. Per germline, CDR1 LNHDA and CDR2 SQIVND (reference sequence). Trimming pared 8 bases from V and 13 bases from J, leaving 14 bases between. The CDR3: CASRFGQVLFF. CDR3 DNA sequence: TGTGCCAGTCGTTTTGGGCAGGTACTGTTTTTT.

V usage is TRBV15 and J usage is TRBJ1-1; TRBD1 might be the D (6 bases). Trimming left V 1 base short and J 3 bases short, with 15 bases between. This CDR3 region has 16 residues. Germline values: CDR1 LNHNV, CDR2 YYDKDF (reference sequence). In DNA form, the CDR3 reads TGTGCCACCAGCAGAGGTCAGGGGTTATGGTACACTGAAGCTTTCTTT. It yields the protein CATSRGQGLWYTEAFF.

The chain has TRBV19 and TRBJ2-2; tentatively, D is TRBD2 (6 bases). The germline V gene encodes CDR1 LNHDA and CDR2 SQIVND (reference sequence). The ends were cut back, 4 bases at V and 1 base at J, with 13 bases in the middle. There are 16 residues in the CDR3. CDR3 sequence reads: CASSRGGTVNTGELFF. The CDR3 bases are TGTGCCAGTAGTAGAGGCGGGACGGTGAACACCGGGGAGCTGTTTTTT. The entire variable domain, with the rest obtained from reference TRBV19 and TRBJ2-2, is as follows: DGGITQSPKYLFRKEGQNVTLSCEQNLNHDAMYWYRQDPGQGLRLIYYSQIVNDFQKGDIAEGYSVSREKKESFPLTVTSAQKNPTAFYLCASSRGGTVNTGELFFGEGSRLTVL.

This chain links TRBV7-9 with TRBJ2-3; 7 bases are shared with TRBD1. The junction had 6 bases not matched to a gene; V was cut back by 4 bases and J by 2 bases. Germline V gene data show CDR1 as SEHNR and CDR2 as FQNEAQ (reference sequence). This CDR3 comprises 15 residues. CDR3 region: CASSSSTGFTDTQYF. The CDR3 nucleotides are TGTGCCAGCAGCTCGTCGACAGGGTTCACAGATACGCAGTATTTT.

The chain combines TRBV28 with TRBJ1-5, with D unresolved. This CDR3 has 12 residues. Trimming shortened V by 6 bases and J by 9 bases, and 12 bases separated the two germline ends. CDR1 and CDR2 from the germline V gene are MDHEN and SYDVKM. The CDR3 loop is CASSQAVTPQHF. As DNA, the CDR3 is TGTGCCAGCAGCCAGGCTGTAACGCCCCAGCATTTT.

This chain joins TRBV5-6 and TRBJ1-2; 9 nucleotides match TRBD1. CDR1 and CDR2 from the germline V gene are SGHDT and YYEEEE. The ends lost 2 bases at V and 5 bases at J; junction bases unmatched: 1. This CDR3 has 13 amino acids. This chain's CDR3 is CASSFGTGYGYTF. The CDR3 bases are TGTGCCAGCAGCTTCGGGACAGGGTATGGCTACACCTTC.

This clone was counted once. The CDR3 region is CASSLARTGGSDTQYF. The CDR3 DNA reads as TGCGCCAGCAGCTTGGCCCGGACAGGGGGATCAGATACGCAGTATTTT. V and J are TRBV5-1 and TRBJ2-3, with 10 positions matching TRBD1. The length of the CDR3 is 16 residues. Trimming took 0 bases from V and 4 from J; bases not matched to a gene: 5. Germline V gene lookup returns CDR1 SGHRS and CDR2 YFSETQ. Full variable domain (remainder filled in from reference TRBV5-1 and TRBJ2-3): KAGVTQTPRYLIKTRGQQVTLSCSPISGHRSVSWYQQTPGQGLQFLFEYFSETQRNKGNFPGRFSGRQFSNSRSEMNVSTLELGDSALYLCASSLARTGGSDTQYFGPGTRLTVL.

The CDR3: CASSERQGGTEAFF. The CDR3 bases are TGTGCCAGCAGTGAGAGGCAGGGAGGGACTGAAGCTTTCTTT. The chain has TRBV2 and TRBJ1-1, with a tentative D call TRBD1 (5 bases). CDR1 is SNHLY and CDR2 is FYNNEI in the germline V gene. Deletions cut 3 bases from V and 5 bases from J, with 13 bases between. CDR3 size: 14 residues.